The 32 T cell receptor beta chains given below trace back to one sample, sequenced in a study of blood T cell repertoires in COVID-19. TCRdb keeps only in-frame clones here, not all; method: immunoSEQ multiplex PCR. Altogether about 410,000 clones are present, 86% being singletons, with the ten largest covering more than 1.4%. Sequenced sample: peripheral blood. The receptors derive from a woman aged 25 to 39 with active or convalescent COVID-19.

J is TRBJ1-2 and V is TRBV11-2; 7 positions match TRBD1. Germline V gene lookup returns CDR1 SGHAT and CDR2 FQNNGV. V trimming: 3 bases; J trimming: 8 bases; junction bases outside the gene matches: 9. The CDR3 is made up of 14 amino acids. CDR3: CASSFTQGQNGYTF. CDR3 DNA sequence: TGTGCCAGCAGCTTTACACAGGGGCAGAACGGCTACACCTTC.

In DNA form, the CDR3 reads TGCGCCAGCAGTGAGGAGGGACAGTACCACACTGAAGCTTTCTTT. This encodes CASSEEGQYHTEAFF. V gene TRBV10-2 combines with J gene TRBJ1-1, with TRBD1 matching 7 bases. V trimming: 2 bases; J trimming: 3 bases; junction bases outside the gene matches: 6. This CDR3 has 15 amino acids. Germline-derived CDR1 and CDR2 are WSHSY and SAAADI.

This sequence joins TRBV6-5 and TRBJ2-7; the match to TRBD2 covers 7 bases. CDR3 size: 12 residues. Germline CDR1 and CDR2: MNHEY and SVGAGI. J gave up 5 bases and V 7 bases, and 5 bases lay outside the gene matches. The CDR3, as DNA: TGTGCCAGCAATCACGCGGGGGACGAGCAGTACTTC. It translates to CASNHAGDEQYF.

The V and J genes are TRBV27 and TRBJ2-2, with D perhaps matching TRBD1 (7 bases). Per germline, CDR1 MNHEY and CDR2 SMNVEV (reference sequence). V lost 5 bases, J lost 6 bases, and 19 bases lay in between. CDR3 length equals 16 residues. The CDR3 loop reads CASSPTTGRDPGELFF. CDR3 coding DNA: TGTGCCAGCAGTCCAACGACAGGGCGGGATCCCGGGGAGCTGTTTTTT.

The V gene is TRBV19, the J gene TRBJ1-4; D is unresolved. The CDR3 loop spans 15 amino acids. Between the trimmed V and J ends, which lost 0 bases and 4 bases, there was a span of 9 bases. Germline V gene data show CDR1 as LNHDA and CDR2 as SQIVND (reference sequence). CDR3 loop: CASSIDRGYNEKLFF. For the CDR3, the DNA is TGTGCCAGTAGTATAGACCGAGGGTATAATGAAAAACTGTTTTTT.

The J gene is TRBJ2-7, the V gene TRBV10-2; D unclear. The CDR3 runs to 11 residues. V lost 4 bases, J lost 9 bases, and 10 bases lay in between. Germline CDR1 is WSHSY and CDR2 is SAAADI. CDR3 sequence: CASSVPGWQYF. Here the CDR3 DNA reads TGCGCCAGCAGTGTACCCGGTTGGCAGTACTTC.

V gene TRBV6-1 combines with J gene TRBJ1-3, with 7 bases aligning to TRBD1. Per the germline V gene, CDR1 is MNHNS and CDR2 is SASEGT. J gave up 1 base and V 1 base, and 1 base lay outside the gene matches. The length of the CDR3 is 15 residues. CDR3: CASSEVQGSGNTIYF. DNA of the CDR3: TGTGCCAGCAGTGAAGTACAGGGGTCTGGAAACACCATATATTTT.

This chain links TRBV19 with TRBJ2-7; TRBD2 is a possible D gene (6 bases). V dropped 9 bases and J dropped 2 bases, with 14 bases sitting between them. This CDR3 is built from 13 residues. Germline V gene data show CDR1 as LNHDA and CDR2 as SQIVND (reference sequence). CDR3: CASLDSGAYEQYF. Here the CDR3 DNA reads TGTGCCAGCCTAGACTCGGGGGCCTACGAGCAGTACTTC.

The chain links TRBV6-6 to TRBJ2-7; no clear D gene. Germline V lookup: CDR1 MNHNY, CDR2 SVGAGI (reference sequence). Trimming left V 2 bases short and J 7 bases short, with 12 bases between. The CDR3 loop spans 13 amino acids. CDR3 in amino acids: CASSYRTSEEQYF. The CDR3 DNA is TGTGCCAGCAGTTACAGAACTTCCGAAGAGCAGTACTTC.

The chain couples TRBV13 to TRBJ1-6, with D unresolved. The germline V gene encodes CDR1 PRHDT and CDR2 FYEKMQ (reference sequence). The CDR3 consists of 13 residues. V shed 5 bases and J shed 6 bases, with 8 bases lying between them. In DNA form, the CDR3 reads TGTGCCAGCAGCCGGGTCTCTAATTCACCCCTCCACTTT. Translation: CASSRVSNSPLHF.

The chain links TRBV5-5 to TRBJ1-1; a possible D gene is TRBD1 (6 bases). Germline V gives CDR1 SGHKS, CDR2 YYEKEE (reference sequence). Between the trimmed V and J ends, which lost 0 bases and 6 bases, there was a span of 15 bases. The CDR3 has 15 residues. CDR3 DNA sequence: TGTGCCAGCAGCTTGGACGGGGGGCGCCTCGCTGAAGCTTTCTTT. Translated, it gives CASSLDGGRLAEAFF. Using reference TRBV5-5 and TRBJ1-1 for the parts outside the CDR3, the full variable domain is DAGVTQSPTHLIKTRGQQVTLRCSPISGHKSVSWYQQVLGQGPQFIFQYYEKEERGRGNFPDRFSARQFPNYSSELNVNALLLGDSALYLCASSLDGGRLAEAFFGQGTRLTVV.

The chain joins TRBV19 to TRBJ1-6, with a tentative D call TRBD1 (5 bases). This CDR3 is built from 14 residues. V was pared by 4 bases and J by 8 bases, with 12 bases between. Looked up from germline, CDR1 is LNHDA and CDR2 is SQIVND (reference sequence). The CDR3 is CASSRGGWDSPLHF. The CDR3 DNA follows: TGTGCCAGTAGTAGGGGGGGTTGGGATTCACCCCTCCACTTT.

This chain connects TRBV3-1 (or the pseudogene TRBV3-2) to TRBJ2-6; TRBD1 aligns across 11 bases. V lost 0 bases, J lost 2 bases, and 3 bases stayed unmatched. The CDR3 has 18 residues. Germline CDR1 and CDR2: LGHDT and YNNKEL (reference sequence). CDR3 DNA: TGTGCCAGCAGCCAAGATCGGGGACAGGGGGCTGGGGCCAACGTCCTGACTTTC. It encodes CASSQDRGQGAGANVLTF.

Note on this clone: Other nucleotide sequences in the sample specify the same CDR3. The chain recombines TRBV3-1 (or the pseudogene TRBV3-2) with TRBJ2-1; no firm D call. The CDR3 consists of 12 residues. V was trimmed by 1 base and J by 7 bases, leaving 5 bases between them. The germline CDR1 and CDR2 sequences are LGHDT and YNNKEL (reference sequence). The CDR3: CASSQGPNEQFF. DNA for the CDR3: TGTGCCAGCAGCCAAGGTCCTAATGAGCAGTTCTTC.

The CDR3 DNA follows: TGCGCCAGCAGCCAAATCAGGGGAGTCACTGAAGCTTTCTTT. This codes for CASSQIRGVTEAFF. The chain has TRBV4-1 and TRBJ1-1; D may be TRBD1 (6 bases). V dropped 2 bases and J dropped 4 bases, with 11 bases sitting between them. From germline, CDR1 is MGHRA and CDR2 YSYEKL. This CDR3 has 14 residues.

The genes are TRBV4-1 and TRBJ1-1; no clear D gene. Trimming pared 2 bases from V and 0 bases from J, leaving 13 bases between. This CDR3 has 16 residues. The germline V gene encodes CDR1 MGHRA and CDR2 YSYEKL. The CDR3 is CASSQSRASMNTEAFF. The CDR3 DNA reads TGCGCCAGCAGCCAATCGAGGGCCAGTATGAACACTGAAGCTTTCTTT.

The chain links TRBV15 to TRBJ2-3; TRBD2 is a possible D gene (6 bases). Per the germline V gene, CDR1 is LNHNV and CDR2 is YYDKDF (reference sequence). The CDR3 extends over 15 amino acids. V gave up 0 bases and J gave up 6 bases, with 13 bases separating them. The CDR3 sequence is CATSRDAGSVDTQYF. The CDR3 DNA follows: TGTGCCACCAGCAGAGATGCGGGGTCGGTGGATACGCAGTATTTT.

V is TRBV29-1 and J is TRBJ1-1, with D tentatively TRBD1 (6 bases). Germline V gene lookup returns CDR1 SQVTM and CDR2 ANQGSEA. Trimming left V 4 bases short and J 0 bases short, with 15 bases between. This CDR3 is built from 15 residues. As DNA, the CDR3 is TGCAGCGTTGCGGGGGGGGCATTTATGAACACTGAAGCTTTCTTT. This translates into CSVAGGAFMNTEAFF.

V usage is TRBV6-5 and J usage is TRBJ1-2; 7 bases map to TRBD1. The CDR3 runs to 13 residues. Germline CDR1 MNHEY, CDR2 SVGAGI. Trimming at V came to 6 bases and at J to 10 bases, leaving 11 bases not matched to a gene. The CDR3 DNA reads TGTGCCAGCAGGATCCCGGGACAGCCGACCTACACCTTC. Translated: CASRIPGQPTYTF.

The rearrangement uses TRBV2 and TRBJ2-2; D perhaps matches TRBD2 (6 bases). Germline V gene data show CDR1 as SNHLY and CDR2 as FYNNEI. With 3 bases removed from V and 0 bases from J, the gap between germline ends came to 11 bases. This CDR3 is built from 16 residues. CDR3 nucleotides: TGTGCCAGCAGTGACAGGGAGGCCCCGAACACCGGGGAGCTGTTTTTT. This encodes CASSDREAPNTGELFF.

The DNA for the CDR3 is TGTGCCAGCAGTTATTATTATGGCTACACCTTC. It is translated as CASSYYYGYTF. V and J are TRBV6-2 or TRBV6-3 and TRBJ1-2, with D uncertain. The CDR3 has 11 residues. Germline assignment: CDR1 MNHEY and CDR2 SVGEGT. Trimming took off 3 bases at V and 5 bases at J, with 4 bases between the two ends.

This clone was seen just once. The chain is built from TRBV5-1 and TRBJ2-7; 7 bases are a match to TRBD1. Trimming at V came to 0 bases and at J to 2 bases, leaving 5 bases not matched to a gene. This CDR3 is 15 amino acids long. The germline CDR1 and CDR2 sequences are SGHRS and YFSETQ. The CDR3 is CASSLEGQPAYEQYF. DNA of the CDR3: TGCGCCAGCAGCTTGGAGGGACAGCCCGCCTACGAGCAGTACTTC.

This clone was counted between two and nine times. Different DNA sequences within this sample yield the same CDR3. The chain links TRBV15 to TRBJ1-1; 9 bases map to TRBD1. The CDR3 is 16 amino acids. With V trimmed by 0 bases and J by 2 bases, 4 bases remained unmatched. Germline CDR1 and CDR2: LNHNV and YYDKDF (reference sequence). The CDR3, as DNA: TGTGCCACCAGCAGAGACCGGGACAGGGCTAACACTGAAGCTTTCTTT. Protein product: CATSRDRDRANTEAFF. Complete variable domain (other parts from reference TRBV15 and TRBJ1-1): DAMVIQNPRYQVTQFGKPVTLSCSQTLNHNVMYWYQQKSSQAPKLLFHYYDKDFNNEADTPDNFQSRRPNTSFCFLDIRSPGLGDTAMYLCATSRDRDRANTEAFFGQGTRLTVV.

This chain uses TRBV19 with TRBJ1-1; D not certain. There are 13 residues in the CDR3. Trimming pared 3 bases from V and 4 bases from J, leaving 9 bases between. Germline-derived CDR1 and CDR2 are LNHDA and SQIVND (reference sequence). CDR3 amino acids: CASSIGLGTEAFF. CDR3 DNA sequence: TGTGCCAGTAGTATTGGCCTAGGCACTGAAGCTTTCTTT.

The chain carries TRBV11-2 and TRBJ2-2; D unclear. CDR3 length equals 14 residues. Trimming left V 5 bases short and J 1 base short, with 8 bases between. The V gene's germline CDR1 is SGHAT and CDR2 FQNNGV. The CDR3 DNA reads as TGTGCCAGCAGCCTTGCACTGAACACCGGGGAGCTGTTTTTT. Amino acids: CASSLALNTGELFF.

This clone was seen more than once but under ten times. The gene calls are TRBV23-1 and TRBJ1-1; possible D gene TRBD1, 6 bases. TRBV23-1 is reported as an ORF; its role is uncertain. The CDR3 consists of 16 residues. Deletions cut 3 bases from V and 2 bases from J, with 16 bases between. The CDR3 nucleotides are TGCGCCAGCAGTCATAAGAGGGGGTCCTCAAACACTGAAGCTTTCTTT. The encoded protein is CASSHKRGSSNTEAFF.

The chain carries TRBV6-5 and TRBJ1-1, with a weak D call TRBD1 (5 bases). The CDR3 has 14 residues. The V and J ends lost 6 bases and 4 bases respectively, with 15 bases between them. Germline-derived CDR1 and CDR2 are MNHEY and SVGAGI. This CDR3 reads CASRKEGLSTEAFF. Here the CDR3 DNA reads TGTGCCAGCAGAAAGGAGGGGTTAAGCACTGAAGCTTTCTTT.

Details on this clone: Different DNA sequences within this sample yield the same CDR3. This CDR3 reads CASSLTSGGAYEQYF. Here the CDR3 DNA reads TGCGCCAGCAGCTTAACTAGCGGGGGGGCCTACGAGCAGTACTTC. The rearrangement links TRBV5-1 to TRBJ2-7, with TRBD2 matching over 13 bases. The CDR3 spans 15 residues. Germline loops: CDR1 SGHRS, CDR2 YFSETQ. The J segment lost 2 bases and the V segment lost 2 bases, leaving 1 base of the junction unmatched.

V is TRBV2 and J is TRBJ1-6, with TRBD1 identical over 10 bases. Per germline, CDR1 SNHLY and CDR2 FYNNEI. V dropped 6 bases and J dropped 10; count of bases not matched to a gene: 9. This CDR3 comprises 15 residues. The CDR3 nucleotides are TGTGCCAGCAGCCCCAGGACAGGGGGAGGGTCACCCCTCCACTTT. Translation: CASSPRTGGGSPLHF.

The J gene is TRBJ1-1, the V gene TRBV28, with D uncertain. The germline V and J ends were trimmed by 3 bases and 0 bases, with 17 bases remaining between them. CDR1 is MDHEN, CDR2 SYDVKM, per germline. There are 17 residues in the CDR3. CDR3 sequence: CASSLGAIPFMNTEAFF. As DNA, the CDR3 is TGTGCCAGCAGTTTGGGCGCGATACCTTTCATGAACACTGAAGCTTTCTTT.

This clone was picked up one time. The V gene is TRBV28, the J gene TRBJ2-7; weak D call: TRBD1 (8 bases). The germline V gene has CDR1 MDHEN and CDR2 SYDVKM. The CDR3 has 17 amino acids. Deletions cut 6 bases from V and 2 bases from J, with 23 bases between. For the CDR3, the DNA is TGTGCCAGCAGCAAGGGAAGCGGGACAGGCCTTACCTACGAGCAGTACTTC. Translation gives CASSKGSGTGLTYEQYF.

The chain employs TRBV5-1 and TRBJ2-2, with TRBD1 as a possible D gene (5 bases). The CDR3 has 15 residues. CDR1 and CDR2 from the germline V gene are SGHRS and YFSETQ. V lost 0 bases and J 8 bases, leaving 14 bases between the germline ends. In nucleotides, the CDR3 is TGCGCCAGCAGCTTGGATGTCACCAGGGCGGGGGAGCTGTTTTTT. As protein: CASSLDVTRAGELFF.